These T cell receptor beta chains were read from a single sample in a study of early T cells in non-severe SARS-CoV-2 infection. One entry per CDR3 protein, called by TCRdb with MiXCR from the 5' RACE reads. The profile shows 25,000 to 35,000 distinct CDR3 sequences, roughly 5.7% of them singletons. The sample was whole blood. The receptors come from an adult who was a healthcare worker with PCR-confirmed SARS-CoV-2 infection or an uninfected control (not recorded which). Both conserved end residues are part of each CDR3. Each record gives: J gene, V gene, clone size, D gene, CDR3 length, CDR3 protein, CDR3 DNA. The D gene is left open where the match is weak. A clone size is listed for some rows: how often the clone was seen (once, few, many), or a class if it is expanded.

TRBJ2-1 TRBV27 NA NA 13 CASSLSEANEQFF TGTGCCAGCAGTTTGTCCGAGGCGAATGAGCAGTTCTTC
TRBJ2-1 TRBV6-4 few TRBD1 15 CTSSEGTGGVNEQFF TGTACCAGCAGTGAAGGGACAGGGGGAGTTAATGAGCAGTTCTTC
TRBJ2-3 TRBV5-4 many NA 14 CASSDGLRVDTQYF TGTGCCAGCAGCGATGGACTACGTGTAGATACGCAGTATTTT
TRBJ1-1 TRBV18 many TRBD1 16 CASSPRTGEGHTEAFF TGTGCCAGCTCCCCCCGGACAGGGGAAGGACACACTGAAGCTTTCTTT
TRBJ2-7 TRBV28 many NA 13 CASSSLFSYEQYF TGTGCCAGCAGTTCCCTGTTTTCCTACGAGCAGTACTTC
TRBJ1-4 TRBV7-5 NA NA 16 CISVSEVPRGDEKLFF NA
TRBJ2-1 TRBV20-1 few NA 14 CSPHRDFSYNEQFF TGCAGTCCCCATCGAGACTTCTCCTACAATGAGCAGTTCTTC
TRBJ2-7 TRBV18 many TRBD1 13 CASTGTGAYEQYF TGTGCCAGCACAGGGACAGGGGCCTACGAGCAGTACTTC
TRBJ2-1 TRBV12-3/TRBV12-4 many NA 13 CASSFGGAQEQFF TGTGCCAGCAGTTTCGGAGGGGCCCAAGAGCAGTTCTTC
TRBJ1-1 TRBV10-3 many NA 12 CAIKASGTEAFF TGTGCCATCAAGGCGAGCGGGACTGAAGCTTTCTTT
TRBJ2-6 TRBV6-1 many TRBD1 18 CASSLPGTGGSGANVLTF TGTGCCAGCAGTCTTCCCGGGACAGGGGGCTCTGGGGCCAACGTCCTGACTTTC
TRBJ1-5 TRBV6-6 many NA 13 CASSDYSNQPQHF TGTGCCAGCAGTGATTATAGCAATCAGCCCCAGCATTTT
TRBJ2-7 TRBV30 many NA 11 CAWSAGWEQYF TGTGCCTGGAGTGCAGGGTGGGAGCAGTACTTC
TRBJ1-4 TRBV3-1 NA NA 14 CASSQTDGTEKLFF TGTGCCAGCAGCCAGACGGACGGCACTGAAAAACTGTTTTTT
TRBJ2-5 TRBV28 many TRBD2 14 CASSWGTTEETQYF TGTGCCAGCAGTTGGGGGACTACAGAAGAGACCCAGTACTTC
TRBJ1-2 TRBV9 many NA 15 CASSPMGGANYGYTF TGTGCCAGCAGCCCAATGGGGGGTGCTAACTATGGCTACACCTTC
TRBJ1-2 TRBV18 few TRBD1 12 CASSLGTAAGTF TGTGCCAGCTCACTAGGGACAGCCGCGGGCACCTTC
TRBJ1-2 TRBV5-1 NA NA 14 CASSLVSGDYGYTF TGCGCCAGCAGCTTGGTATCTGGTGACTATGGCTACACCTTC
TRBJ2-7 TRBV14 many TRBD1 16 CASSPWGQNPPREQYF TGTGCCAGCAGCCCGTGGGGACAGAACCCCCCACGAGAGCAGTACTTC
TRBJ2-1 TRBV11-1 NA TRBD2 13 CASRSRLAGELFF TGTGCCAGCAGGTCGCGACTAGCGGGAGAACTGTTCTTC
TRBJ2-1 TRBV6-1 many TRBD1 18 CASIPKMGQGEIHNEQFF TGTGCCAGCATTCCAAAAATGGGACAGGGGGAAATCCACAATGAGCAGTTCTTC
TRBJ1-6 TRBV27 many NA 15 CASSLSLGLNSPLHF TGTGCCAGCAGTTTATCGCTTGGGCTCAATTCACCCCTCCACTTT
TRBJ2-3 TRBV5-6 many NA 14 CASSFGQSTDTQYF TGTGCCAGCAGCTTTGGACAGAGCACAGATACGCAGTATTTT
TRBJ2-2 TRBV4-2 NA NA 15 CASSQDKGNTGELFF TGTGCCAGCAGCCAAGATAAGGGGAACACCGGGGAGCTGTTTTTT
TRBJ2-3 TRBV6-2/TRBV6-3 NA NA 15 CASSYSDPRTDTQYF TGTGCCAGCAGTTACTCGGACCCTCGGACAGATACGCAGTATTTT
TRBJ2-4 TRBV2 NA TRBD1 13 CASRDRYKNIQYF TGTGCCAGCAGGGACAGGTACAAAAACATTCAGTACTTC
TRBJ2-7 TRBV4-2 NA NA 15 CASSQDATGAYEQYF TGTGCCAGCAGCCAAGATGCAACGGGAGCCTACGAGCAGTACTTC
TRBJ2-1 TRBV2 NA TRBD2 15 CASSDGTSGRGAQFF TGTGCCAGCAGTGACGGGACTAGCGGGAGGGGCGCGCAGTTCTTC
TRBJ1-1 TRBV7-6 many NA 14 CASSLGTDPGGAFF TGTGCCAGCAGCTTAGGGACAGACCCGGGGGGCGCTTTCTTT